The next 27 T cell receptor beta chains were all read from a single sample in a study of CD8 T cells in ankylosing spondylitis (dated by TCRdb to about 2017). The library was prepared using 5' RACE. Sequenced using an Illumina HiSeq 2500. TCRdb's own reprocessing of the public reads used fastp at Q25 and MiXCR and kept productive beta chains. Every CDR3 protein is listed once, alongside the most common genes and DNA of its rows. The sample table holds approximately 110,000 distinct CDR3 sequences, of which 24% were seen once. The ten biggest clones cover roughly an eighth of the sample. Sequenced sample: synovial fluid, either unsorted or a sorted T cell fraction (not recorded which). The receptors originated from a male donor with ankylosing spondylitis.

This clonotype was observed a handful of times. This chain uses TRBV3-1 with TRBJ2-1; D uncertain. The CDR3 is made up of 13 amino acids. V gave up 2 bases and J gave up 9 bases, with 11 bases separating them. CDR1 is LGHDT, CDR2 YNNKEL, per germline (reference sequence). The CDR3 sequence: CASSQQPVVEQFF. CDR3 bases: TGTGCCAGCAGCCAACAACCAGTTGTTGAGCAGTTCTTC.

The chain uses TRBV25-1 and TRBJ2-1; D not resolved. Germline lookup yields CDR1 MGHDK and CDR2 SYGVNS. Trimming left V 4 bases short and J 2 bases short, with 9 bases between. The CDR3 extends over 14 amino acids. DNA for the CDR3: TGTGCCAGCAGTGTAGGGCTGACCTACAATGAGCAGTTCTTC. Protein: CASSVGLTYNEQFF.

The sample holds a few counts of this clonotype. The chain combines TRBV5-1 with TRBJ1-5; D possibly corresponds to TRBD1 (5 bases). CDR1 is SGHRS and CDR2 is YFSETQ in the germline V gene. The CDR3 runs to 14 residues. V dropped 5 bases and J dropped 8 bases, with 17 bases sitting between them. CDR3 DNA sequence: TGCGCCAGCAGTTTCATCGGGGGAGGAGAGCCCCAGCATTTT. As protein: CASSFIGGGEPQHF.

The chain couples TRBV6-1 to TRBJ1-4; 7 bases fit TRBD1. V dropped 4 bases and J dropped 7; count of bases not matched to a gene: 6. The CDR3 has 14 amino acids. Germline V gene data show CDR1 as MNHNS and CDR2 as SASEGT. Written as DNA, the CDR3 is TGTGCCAGCAGTGCGACAGGGATTGGTGAAAAACTGTTTTTT. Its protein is CASSATGIGEKLFF.

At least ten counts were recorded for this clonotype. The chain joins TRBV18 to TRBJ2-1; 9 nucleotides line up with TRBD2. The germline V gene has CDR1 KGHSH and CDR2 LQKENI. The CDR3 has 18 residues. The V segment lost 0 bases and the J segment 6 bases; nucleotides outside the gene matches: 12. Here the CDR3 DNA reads TGTGCCAGCTCACCACCGGAGTATAGCGGGAGACTAGGCAATGAGCAGTTCTTC. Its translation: CASSPPEYSGRLGNEQFF.

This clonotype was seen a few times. CDR3 DNA: TGTGCCAGCAGTTACTCGACTAGCGGGAGGGATACGCAGTATTTT. Translation gives CASSYSTSGRDTQYF. The chain carries TRBV6-5 and TRBJ2-3; 13 bases fit TRBD2. The ends lost 0 bases at V and 6 bases at J; junction bases unmatched: 0. This CDR3 has 15 residues. The germline V gene has CDR1 MNHEY and CDR2 SVGAGI.

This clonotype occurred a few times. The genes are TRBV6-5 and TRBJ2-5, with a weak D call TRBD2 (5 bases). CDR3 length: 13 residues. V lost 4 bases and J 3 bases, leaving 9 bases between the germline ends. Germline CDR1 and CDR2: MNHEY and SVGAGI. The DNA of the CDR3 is TGTGCCAGCAGTTTTCTGGGAGAAGAGACCCAGTACTTC. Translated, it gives CASSFLGEETQYF.

The CDR3 DNA follows: TGCAGCGTTAATAGGGACTATGGCTACACCTTC. Amino acids: CSVNRDYGYTF. The chain employs TRBV29-1 and TRBJ1-2; D not certain. The CDR3 consists of 11 residues. The ends were cut back, 5 bases at V and 3 bases at J, with 7 bases in the middle. Germline CDR1 SQVTM, CDR2 ANQGSEA.

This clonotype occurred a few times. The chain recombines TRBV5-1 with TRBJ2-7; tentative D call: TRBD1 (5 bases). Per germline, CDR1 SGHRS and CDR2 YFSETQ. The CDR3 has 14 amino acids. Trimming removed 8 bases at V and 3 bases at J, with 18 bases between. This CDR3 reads CASPRTPEDYEQYV. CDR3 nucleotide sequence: TGCGCCAGTCCTCGGACACCCGAGGACTACGAGCAGTACGTC.

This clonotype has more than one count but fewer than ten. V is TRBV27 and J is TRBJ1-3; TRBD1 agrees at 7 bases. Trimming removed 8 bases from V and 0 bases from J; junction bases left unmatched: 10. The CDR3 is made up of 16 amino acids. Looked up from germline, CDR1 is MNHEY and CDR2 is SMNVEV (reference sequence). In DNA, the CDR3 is TGTGCCAGCGCTCTTCAGGGGGAATACTCTGGAAACACCATATATTTT. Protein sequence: CASALQGEYSGNTIYF.

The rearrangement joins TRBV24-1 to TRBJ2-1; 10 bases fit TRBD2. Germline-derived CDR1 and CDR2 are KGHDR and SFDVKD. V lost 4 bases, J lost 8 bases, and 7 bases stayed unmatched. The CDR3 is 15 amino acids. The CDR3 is CATSDRTSGQHEQFF. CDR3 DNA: TGTGCCACCAGTGACCGGACTAGCGGCCAACATGAGCAGTTCTTC.

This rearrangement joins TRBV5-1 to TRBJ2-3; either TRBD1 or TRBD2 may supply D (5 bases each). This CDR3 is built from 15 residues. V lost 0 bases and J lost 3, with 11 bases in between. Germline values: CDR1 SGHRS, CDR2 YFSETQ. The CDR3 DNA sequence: TGCGCCAGCAGCTTGGAGCGGCAGGGAACAGATACGCAGTATTTT. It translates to CASSLERQGTDTQYF.

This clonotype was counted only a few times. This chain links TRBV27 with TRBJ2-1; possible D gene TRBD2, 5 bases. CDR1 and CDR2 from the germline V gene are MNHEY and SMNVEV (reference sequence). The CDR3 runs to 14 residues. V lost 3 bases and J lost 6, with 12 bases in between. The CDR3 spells CASSFILAGNEQFF. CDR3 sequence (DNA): TGTGCCAGCAGTTTTATCTTGGCGGGCAATGAGCAGTTCTTC.

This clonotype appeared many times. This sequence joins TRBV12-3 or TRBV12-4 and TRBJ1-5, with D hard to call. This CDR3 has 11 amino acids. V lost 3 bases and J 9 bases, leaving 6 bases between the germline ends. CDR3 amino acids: CASSFSGPQHF. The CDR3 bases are TGTGCCAGCAGTTTTTCCGGGCCCCAGCATTTT.

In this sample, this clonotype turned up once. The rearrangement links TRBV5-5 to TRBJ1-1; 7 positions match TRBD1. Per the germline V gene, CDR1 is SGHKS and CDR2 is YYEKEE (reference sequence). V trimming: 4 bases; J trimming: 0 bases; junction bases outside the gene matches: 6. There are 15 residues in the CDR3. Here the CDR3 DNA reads TGTGCCAGCAGCGACAGGGACCTCATGAACACTGAAGCTTTCTTT. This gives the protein CASSDRDLMNTEAFF.

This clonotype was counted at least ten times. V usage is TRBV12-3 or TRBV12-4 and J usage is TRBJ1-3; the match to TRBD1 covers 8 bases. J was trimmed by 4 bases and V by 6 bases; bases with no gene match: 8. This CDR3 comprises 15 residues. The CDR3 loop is CASSLGQGSGNTIYF. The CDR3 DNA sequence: TGTGCCAGCAGCCTCGGACAGGGATCCGGAAACACCATATATTTT.

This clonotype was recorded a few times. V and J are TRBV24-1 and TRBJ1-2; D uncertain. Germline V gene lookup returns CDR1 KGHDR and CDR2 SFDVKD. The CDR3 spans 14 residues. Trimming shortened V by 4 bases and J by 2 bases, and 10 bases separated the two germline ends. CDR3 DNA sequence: TGTGCCACCAGTGACTCTAACAAGAACTATGGCTACACCTTC. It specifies CATSDSNKNYGYTF.

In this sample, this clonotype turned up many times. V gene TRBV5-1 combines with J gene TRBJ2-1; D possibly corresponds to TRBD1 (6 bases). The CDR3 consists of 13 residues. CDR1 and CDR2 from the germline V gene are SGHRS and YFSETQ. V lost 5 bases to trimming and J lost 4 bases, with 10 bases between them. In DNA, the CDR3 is TGCGCCAGCAGTTCAGGACAGTACAATGAGCAGTTCTTC. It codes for CASSSGQYNEQFF.

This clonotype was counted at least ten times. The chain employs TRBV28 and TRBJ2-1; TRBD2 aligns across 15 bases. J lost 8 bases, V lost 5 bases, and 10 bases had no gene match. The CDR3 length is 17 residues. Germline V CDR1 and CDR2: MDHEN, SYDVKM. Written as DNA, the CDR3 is TGTGCCAGCAGTCCTTGGACTAGCGGGAGGGCATTCGATGAGCAGTTCTTC. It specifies CASSPWTSGRAFDEQFF. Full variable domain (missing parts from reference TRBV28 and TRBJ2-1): DVKVTQSSRYLVKRTGEKVFLECVQDMDHENMFWYRQDPGLGLRLIYFSYDVKMKEKGDIPEGYSVSREKKERFSLILESASTNQTSMYLCASSPWTSGRAFDEQFFGPGTRLTVL.

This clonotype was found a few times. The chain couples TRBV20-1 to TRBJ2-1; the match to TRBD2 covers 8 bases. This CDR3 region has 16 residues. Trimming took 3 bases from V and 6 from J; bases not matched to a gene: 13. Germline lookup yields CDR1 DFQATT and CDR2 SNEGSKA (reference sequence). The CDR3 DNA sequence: TGCAGTGCTAGCACCCGAGGGAGCGGGAGTCTCAATGAGCAGTTCTTC. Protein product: CSASTRGSGSLNEQFF.

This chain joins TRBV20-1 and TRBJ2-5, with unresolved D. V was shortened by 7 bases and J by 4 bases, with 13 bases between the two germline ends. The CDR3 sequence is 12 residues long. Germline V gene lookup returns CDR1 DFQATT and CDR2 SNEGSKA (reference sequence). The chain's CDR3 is CSVDFPGETQYF. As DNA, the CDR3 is TGCAGTGTCGACTTCCCCGGAGAGACCCAGTACTTC.

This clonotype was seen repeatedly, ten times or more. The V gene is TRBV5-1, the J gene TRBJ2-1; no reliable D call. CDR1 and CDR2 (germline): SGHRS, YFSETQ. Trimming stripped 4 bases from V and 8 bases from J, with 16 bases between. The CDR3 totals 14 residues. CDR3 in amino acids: CASSIGFVVDEQFF. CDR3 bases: TGCGCCAGCAGCATCGGGTTTGTCGTGGATGAGCAGTTCTTC.

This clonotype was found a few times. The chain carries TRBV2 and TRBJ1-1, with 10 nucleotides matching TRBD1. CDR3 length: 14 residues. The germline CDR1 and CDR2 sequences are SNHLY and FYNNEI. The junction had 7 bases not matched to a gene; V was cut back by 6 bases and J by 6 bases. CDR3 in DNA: TGTGCCAGCAGGGGGGGACAGGGGCAGGCTGAAGCTTTCTTT. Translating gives CASRGGQGQAEAFF.

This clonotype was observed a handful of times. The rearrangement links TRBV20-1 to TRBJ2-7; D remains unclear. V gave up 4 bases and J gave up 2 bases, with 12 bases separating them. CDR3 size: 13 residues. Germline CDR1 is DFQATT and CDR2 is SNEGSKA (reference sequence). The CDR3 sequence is CSATKTGTYEQYF. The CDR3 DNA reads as TGCAGTGCTACCAAGACTGGTACCTACGAGCAGTACTTC.

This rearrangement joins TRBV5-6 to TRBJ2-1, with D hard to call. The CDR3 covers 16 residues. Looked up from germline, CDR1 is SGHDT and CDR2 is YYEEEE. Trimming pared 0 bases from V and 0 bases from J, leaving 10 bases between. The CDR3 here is CASSLANRFSYNEQFF. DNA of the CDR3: TGTGCCAGCAGCTTGGCCAACCGATTCTCCTACAATGAGCAGTTCTTC.

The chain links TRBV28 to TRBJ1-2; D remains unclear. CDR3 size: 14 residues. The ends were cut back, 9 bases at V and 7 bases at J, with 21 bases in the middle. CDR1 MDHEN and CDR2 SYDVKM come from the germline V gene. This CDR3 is CARGTRSSLSGYTF. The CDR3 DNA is TGTGCCAGAGGCACTCGTTCCTCCCTTAGTGGCTACACCTTC.

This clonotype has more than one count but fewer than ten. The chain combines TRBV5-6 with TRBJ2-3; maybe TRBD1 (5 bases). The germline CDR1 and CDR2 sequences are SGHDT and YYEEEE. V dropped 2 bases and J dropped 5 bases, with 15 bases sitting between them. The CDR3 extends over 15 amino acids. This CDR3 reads CASSFGQGDGDTQYF. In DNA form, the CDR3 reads TGTGCCAGCAGCTTTGGGCAGGGCGACGGAGATACGCAGTATTTT.